The entry below gives a single T cell receptor beta chain sequence along with its context. The authors split each subset's genomic DNA evenly across several immunoSEQ plates. Assay used: immunoSEQ multiplex PCR; TCRdb lists only in-frame clones, some missing. The table has about 180,000 clones, just under 95% seen once; the top ten hold more than 0.065%. The CDR3 has 15 amino acids. Trimming removed 5 bases at V and 9 bases at J, with 20 bases between. From germline, CDR1 is LNHNV and CDR2 YYDKDF (reference sequence). These data belong to a study of shared clonotypes between healthy human individuals. Turning to the study itself: Each donor's CD4 naive and CD4 memory cells filled three plates apiece, CD8 naive two, and CD8 memory one.

The sequence came from a woman aged 30 to 39 in good health. The chain recombines TRBV15 with TRBJ2-1, with D perhaps being TRBD1 or TRBD2 (5 bases each). Sample: naive CD4+ T cells sorted from blood. The subset is: CD45RA+ positively selected. DNA for the CDR3: TGTGCCACCAGCGTCCGGCCGGGACCTAGAGTTGAGCAGTTCTTC. It yields the protein CATSVRPGPRVEQFF.